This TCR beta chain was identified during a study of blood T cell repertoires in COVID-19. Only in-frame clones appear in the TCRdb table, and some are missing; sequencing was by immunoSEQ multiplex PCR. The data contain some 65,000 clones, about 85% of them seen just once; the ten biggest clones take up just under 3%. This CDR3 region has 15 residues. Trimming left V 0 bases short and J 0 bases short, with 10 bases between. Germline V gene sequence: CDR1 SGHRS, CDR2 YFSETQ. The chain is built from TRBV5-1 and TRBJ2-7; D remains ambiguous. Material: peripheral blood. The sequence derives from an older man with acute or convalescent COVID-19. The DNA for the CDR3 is TGCGCCAGCAGCTTGGCCGCGGTGAGCTCCTACGAGCAGTACTTC. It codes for CASSLAAVSSYEQYF.